This TCR beta chain was identified in a study of shared T cell receptors in the human thymus. Here immunoSEQ multiplex PCR was the method, and the copy in TCRdb shows in-frame clones only, minus some. The profile shows some 700,000 clones, 88% of them singletons. This same sample was also taken into another study, of human thymus T cells.

Sample: thymocytes. The sequence came from a boy under three years old with a congenital heart defect.

The CDR3 loop is CASSWGPDRGEKLFF. CDR3 coding DNA: TGCGCCAGCAGCTGGGGGCCCGACAGGGGTGAAAAACTGTTTTTT. The chain couples TRBV5-1 to TRBJ1-4; 8 positions match TRBD1. The germline CDR1 and CDR2 sequences are SGHRS and YFSETQ. The CDR3 extends over 15 amino acids. V trimming: 3 bases; J trimming: 7 bases; junction bases outside the gene matches: 8.